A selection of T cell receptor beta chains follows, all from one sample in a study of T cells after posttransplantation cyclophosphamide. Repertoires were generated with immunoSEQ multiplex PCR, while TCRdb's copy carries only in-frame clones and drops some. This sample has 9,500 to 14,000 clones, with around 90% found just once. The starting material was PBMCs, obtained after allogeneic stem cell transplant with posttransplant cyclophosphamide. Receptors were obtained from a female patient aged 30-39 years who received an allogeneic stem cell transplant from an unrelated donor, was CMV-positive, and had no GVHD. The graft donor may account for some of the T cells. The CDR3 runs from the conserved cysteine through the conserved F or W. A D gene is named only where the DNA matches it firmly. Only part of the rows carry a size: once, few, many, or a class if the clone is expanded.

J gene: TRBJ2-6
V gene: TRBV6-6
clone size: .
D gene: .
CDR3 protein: CASGQGHPGANVLTF
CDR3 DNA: TGTGCCAGCGGTCAGGGACACCCTGGGGCCAACGTCCTGACTTTC

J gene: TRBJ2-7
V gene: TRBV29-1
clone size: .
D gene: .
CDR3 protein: CSVGLAGPYEQYF
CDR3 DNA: TGCAGCGTCGGATTAGCTGGCCCCTACGAGCAGTACTTC

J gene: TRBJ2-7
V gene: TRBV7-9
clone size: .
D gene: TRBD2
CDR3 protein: CASSPEGRGQYF
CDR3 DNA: TGTGCCAGCAGCCCAGAGGGGAGGGGGCAGTACTTC

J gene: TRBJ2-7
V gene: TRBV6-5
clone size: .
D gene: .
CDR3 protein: CASSYSGGRTPYEQYF
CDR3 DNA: TGTGCCAGCAGTTACTCCGGGGGACGGACGCCATACGAGCAGTACTTC

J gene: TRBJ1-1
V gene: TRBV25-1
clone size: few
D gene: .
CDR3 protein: CASSKSGGTEAFF
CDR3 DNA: TGTGCCAGCAGTAAATCCGGCGGGACTGAAGCTTTCTTT

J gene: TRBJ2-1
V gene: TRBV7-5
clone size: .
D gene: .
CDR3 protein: CARTQPRPGQGTVTNYNEQFF
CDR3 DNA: TGTGCCAGAACCCAACCCAGGCCGGGACAGGGAACTGTGACAAACTACAATGAGCAGTTCTTC

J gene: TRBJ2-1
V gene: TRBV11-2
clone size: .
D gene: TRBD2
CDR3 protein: CASSTTRSSGRARYNEQFF
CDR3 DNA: TGTGCCAGCAGTACTACACGGTCCAGCGGGAGGGCTCGGTACAATGAGCAGTTCTTC

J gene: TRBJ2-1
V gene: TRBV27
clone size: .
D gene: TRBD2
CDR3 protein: CASSFLRERLDEQFF
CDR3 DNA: TGTGCCAGCAGTTTTCTGCGGGAGCGGCTGGATGAGCAGTTCTTC

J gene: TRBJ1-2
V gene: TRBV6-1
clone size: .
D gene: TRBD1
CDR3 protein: CASSDTRGTGTYGYTF
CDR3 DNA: TGTGCCAGCAGTGACACACGGGGGACAGGGACCTATGGCTACACCTTC

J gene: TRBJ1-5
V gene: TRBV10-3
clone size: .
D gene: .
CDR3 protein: CATSPGGAPRSYSNQPQHF
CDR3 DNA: TGTGCCACCAGCCCGGGGGGGGCACCTCGCTCTTATAGCAATCAGCCCCAGCATTTT

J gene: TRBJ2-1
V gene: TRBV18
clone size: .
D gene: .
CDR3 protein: CASSRRVIASNEQFF
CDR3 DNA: TGTGCCAGCTCCCGTAGGGTAATAGCGTCCAATGAGCAGTTCTTC

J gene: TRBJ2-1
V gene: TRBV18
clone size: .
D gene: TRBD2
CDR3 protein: CASAPLAGYNEQFF
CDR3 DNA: TGTGCCAGCGCACCCCTAGCGGGCTACAATGAGCAGTTCTTC

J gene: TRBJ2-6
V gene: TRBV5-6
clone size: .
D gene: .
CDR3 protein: CASSFQDFSGANVLTF
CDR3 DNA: TGTGCCAGCAGCTTCCAGGACTTCTCTGGGGCCAACGTCCTGACTTTC

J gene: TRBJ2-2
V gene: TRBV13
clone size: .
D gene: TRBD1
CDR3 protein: CASSLRGGGRGLGGELFF
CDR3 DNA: TGTGCCAGCAGCTTAAGAGGGGGCGGCAGGGGGCTCGGCGGGGAGCTGTTTTTT

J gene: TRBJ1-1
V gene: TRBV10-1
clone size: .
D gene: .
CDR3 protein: CASSEFGGRNTEAFF
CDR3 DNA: TGCGCCAGCAGTGAGTTTGGTGGCAGGAACACTGAAGCTTTCTTT

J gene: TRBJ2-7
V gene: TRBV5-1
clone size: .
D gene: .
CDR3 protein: CASSLQGGYEQYF
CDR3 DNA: TGCGCCAGCAGCTTGCAGGGGGGCTACGAGCAGTACTTC

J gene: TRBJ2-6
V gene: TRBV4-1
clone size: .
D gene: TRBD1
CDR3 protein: CASSHPPPGQRGSGANVLTF
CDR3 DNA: TGCGCCAGCAGCCACCCACCCCCGGGACAGAGGGGCTCTGGGGCCAACGTCCTGACTTTC

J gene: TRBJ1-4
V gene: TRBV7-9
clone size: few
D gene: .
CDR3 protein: CASSFTVTNEKLFF
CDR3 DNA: TGTGCCAGCAGCTTTACAGTAACTAATGAAAAACTGTTTTTT

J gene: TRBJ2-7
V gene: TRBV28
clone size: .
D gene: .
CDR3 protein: CASSLNMEGLCF
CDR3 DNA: TGTGCCAGCAGTTTAAATATGGAGGGGCTGTGCTTC

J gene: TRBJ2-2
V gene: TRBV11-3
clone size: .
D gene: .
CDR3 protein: CASSLGGLITGRMTGELFF
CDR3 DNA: TGTGCCAGCAGCTTAGGTGGATTAATAACGGGTAGAATGACCGGGGAGCTGTTTTTT

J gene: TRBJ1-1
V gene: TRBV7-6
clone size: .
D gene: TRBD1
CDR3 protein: CASSSRQGRAEAFF
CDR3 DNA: TGTGCCAGCAGCAGCCGACAGGGGAGGGCTGAAGCTTTCTTT

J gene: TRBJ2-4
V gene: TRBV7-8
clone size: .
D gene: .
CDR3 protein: CASSLARVGGYNIQYF
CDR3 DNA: TGTGCCAGCAGCTTAGCGCGGGTAGGGGGTTACAACATTCAGTACTTC

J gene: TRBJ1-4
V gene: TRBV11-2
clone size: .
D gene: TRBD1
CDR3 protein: CASSLGTAYEKLFF
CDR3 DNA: TGTGCCAGCAGCCTCGGGACAGCCTATGAAAAACTGTTTTTT

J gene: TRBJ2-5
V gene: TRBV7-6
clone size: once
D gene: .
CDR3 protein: CASSLLQETQYF
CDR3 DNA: TGTGCCAGCAGCTTACTTCAAGAGACCCAGTACTTC

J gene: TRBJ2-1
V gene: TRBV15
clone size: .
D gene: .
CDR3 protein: CATSRVGEYNEQFF
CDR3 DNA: TGTGCCACCAGCAGAGTAGGAGAGTACAATGAGCAGTTCTTC

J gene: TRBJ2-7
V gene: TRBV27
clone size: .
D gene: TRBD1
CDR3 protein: CASSLRGQGLREQYF
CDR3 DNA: TGTGCCAGCAGCTTGCGGGGACAGGGGCTCCGCGAGCAGTACTTC

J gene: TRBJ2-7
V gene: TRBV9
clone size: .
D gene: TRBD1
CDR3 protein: CASSVGGTGGLEQYF
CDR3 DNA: TGTGCCAGCAGCGTAGGAGGGACAGGGGGTCTCGAGCAGTACTTC

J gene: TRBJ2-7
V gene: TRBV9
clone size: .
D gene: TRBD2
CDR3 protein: CASSEATSGGALNYEQYF
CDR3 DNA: TGTGCCAGCAGCGAGGCGACTAGCGGGGGCGCATTGAACTACGAGCAGTACTTC

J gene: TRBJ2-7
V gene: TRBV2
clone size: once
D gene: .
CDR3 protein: CARGDSFYEQYF
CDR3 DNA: TGTGCCAGGGGCGACAGCTTCTACGAGCAGTACTTC

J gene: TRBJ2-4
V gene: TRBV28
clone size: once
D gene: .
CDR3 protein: CASSFDSILAKNIQYF
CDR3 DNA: TGTGCCAGCAGTTTTGACAGTATCTTAGCCAAAAACATTCAGTACTTC

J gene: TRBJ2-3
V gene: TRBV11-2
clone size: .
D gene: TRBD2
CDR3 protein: CASSRVGLAVTDTQYF
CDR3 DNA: TGTGCCAGCAGCCGCGTCGGGCTAGCGGTCACAGATACGCAGTATTTT

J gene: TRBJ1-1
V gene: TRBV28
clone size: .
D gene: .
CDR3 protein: CASSSSGLEAFF
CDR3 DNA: TGTGCCAGCAGTTCGTCAGGTCTTGAAGCTTTCTTT

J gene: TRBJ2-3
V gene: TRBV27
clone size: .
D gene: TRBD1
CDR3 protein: CASSRQGADGNTQYF
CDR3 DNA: TGTGCCAGCAGTCGACAGGGGGCGGACGGGAATACGCAGTATTTT

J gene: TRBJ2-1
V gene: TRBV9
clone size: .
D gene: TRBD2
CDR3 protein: CASSAWYGTSGNEQFF
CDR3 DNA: TGTGCCAGCAGCGCCTGGTACGGGACTAGCGGTAATGAGCAGTTCTTC

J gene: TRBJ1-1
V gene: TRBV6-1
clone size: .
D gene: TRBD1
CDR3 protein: CASSVLTGGNTEAFF
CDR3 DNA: TGTGCCAGCAGCGTGCTGACAGGGGGTAACACTGAAGCTTTCTTT

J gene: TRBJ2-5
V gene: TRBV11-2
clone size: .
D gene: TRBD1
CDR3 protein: CASSRSGTGGVTYQETQYF
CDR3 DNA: TGTGCCAGCAGCAGATCAGGGACAGGGGGCGTGACGTACCAAGAGACCCAGTACTTC

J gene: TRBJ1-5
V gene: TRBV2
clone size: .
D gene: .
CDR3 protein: CASSFGVYNQPQHF
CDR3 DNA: TGTGCCAGCAGTTTCGGGGTTTACAATCAGCCCCAGCATTTT

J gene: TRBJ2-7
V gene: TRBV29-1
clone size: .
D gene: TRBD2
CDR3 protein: CSVGAKLAGGPYEQYF
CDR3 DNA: TGCAGCGTTGGCGCAAAACTAGCGGGAGGACCCTACGAGCAGTACTTC

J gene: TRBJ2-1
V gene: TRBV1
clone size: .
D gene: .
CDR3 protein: CTSSQDPPGVPGDEQFF
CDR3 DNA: TGCACCAGCAGCCAAGATCCGCCAGGGGTCCCCGGCGATGAGCAGTTCTTC

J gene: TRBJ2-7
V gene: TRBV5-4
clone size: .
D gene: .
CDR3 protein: CASSPAELKYF
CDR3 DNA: TGTGCCAGCAGCCCGGCGGAGCTTAAGTACTTC

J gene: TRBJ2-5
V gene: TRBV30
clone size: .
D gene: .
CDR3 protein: CAWSIRGRKETQYF
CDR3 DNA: TGTGCCTGGAGTATTCGGGGAAGAAAAGAGACCCAGTACTTC

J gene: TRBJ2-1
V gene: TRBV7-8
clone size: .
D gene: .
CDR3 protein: CASSFWQEVPNEQFF
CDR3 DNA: TGTGCCAGCAGCTTTTGGCAGGAGGTGCCCAATGAGCAGTTCTTC

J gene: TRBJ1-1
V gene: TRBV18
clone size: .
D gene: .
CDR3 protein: CASSPYDKRAFF
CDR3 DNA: TGTGCCAGCTCACCCTACGATAAACGAGCTTTCTTT

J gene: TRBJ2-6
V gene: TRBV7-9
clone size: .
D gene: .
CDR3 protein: CASSSRLPSSGANVLTF
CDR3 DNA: TGTGCCAGCAGCTCCCGGTTACCGAGCTCTGGGGCCAACGTCCTGACTTTC

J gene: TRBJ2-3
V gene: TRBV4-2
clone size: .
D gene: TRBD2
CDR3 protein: CASSQERLAADTQYF
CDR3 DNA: TGTGCCAGCAGCCAAGAGAGACTAGCGGCAGATACGCAGTATTTT

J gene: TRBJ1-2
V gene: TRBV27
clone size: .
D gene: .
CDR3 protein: CASSYRRNYGYTF
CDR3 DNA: TGTGCCAGCAGTTACAGGCGTAACTATGGCTACACCTTC

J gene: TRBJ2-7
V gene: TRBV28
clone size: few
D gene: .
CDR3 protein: CASSKGAGTRAYEQYF
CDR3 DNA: TGTGCCAGCAGTAAGGGGGCGGGGACAAGGGCTTACGAGCAGTACTTC

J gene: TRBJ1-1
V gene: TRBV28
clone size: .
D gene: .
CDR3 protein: CASGVRGIQAEAFF
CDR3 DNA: TGTGCCAGCGGGGTTCGCGGGATCCAGGCTGAAGCTTTCTTT

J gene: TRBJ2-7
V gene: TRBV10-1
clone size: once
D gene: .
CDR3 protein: CARPQRGTVNYEQYF
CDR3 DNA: TGCGCCAGACCCCAAAGGGGGACGGTGAATTACGAGCAGTACTTC

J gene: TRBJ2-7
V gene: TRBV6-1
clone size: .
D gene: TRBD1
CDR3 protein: CASSLGTGYEQYF
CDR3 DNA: TGTGCCAGCAGTCTCGGGACAGGTTACGAGCAGTACTTC

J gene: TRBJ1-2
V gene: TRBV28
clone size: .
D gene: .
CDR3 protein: CASSLGGNYGYTF
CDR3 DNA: TGTGCCAGCAGCCTCGGGGGGAACTATGGCTACACCTTC

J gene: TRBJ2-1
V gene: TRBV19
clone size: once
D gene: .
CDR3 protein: CASSIGRSGNEQFF
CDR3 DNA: TGTGCCAGTAGTATAGGGAGGTCGGGCAATGAGCAGTTCTTC

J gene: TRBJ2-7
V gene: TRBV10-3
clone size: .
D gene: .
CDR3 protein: CAISGAPGHYSYEQYF
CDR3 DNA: TGTGCCATCAGTGGGGCTCCGGGACACTATTCCTACGAGCAGTACTTC